This is a list of T cell receptor beta chains from one sample in a study of vaccination effects on CD4 cells after COVID-19. No antigen is known for these receptors. TCRdb keeps only in-frame clones here, not all; method: immunoSEQ multiplex PCR. The table lists tens of thousands of clones, 65% to 80% of them singletons. The source was CD4+ T cells from PBMCs cultured with HCoV-OC43 spike peptides, collected after COVID-19 vaccination. The receptor source for this set is a human donor who received a COVID-19 vaccine. Each CDR3 is given with its conserved first and last residue. A D gene is named only where the DNA matches it firmly. Only some rows state a clone size, as once, few, many or a class for expanded clones.

size: once; V: TRBV19; D: NA; J: TRBJ1-4; DNA: TGTGCCAGTAGTTTTGATAGGGGGAGTGAAAAACTGTTTTTT; CDR3: CASSFDRGSEKLFF
size: few; V: TRBV19; D: NA; J: TRBJ2-1; DNA: TGTGCCACGCGGAGTCGTGGCGACCCAAAATATCACAATGAGCAGTTCTTC; CDR3: CATRSRGDPKYHNEQFF
size: once; V: TRBV3-1/TRBV3-2; D: TRBD2; J: TRBJ2-3; DNA: TGTGCCAGCAGAGTAGCGGGGGGGCCAGCAGATACGCAGTATTTT; CDR3: CASRVAGGPADTQYF
size: few; V: TRBV21-1; D: NA; J: TRBJ2-5; DNA: TGTGCCAGCAGCAAGGGGGAAGGAGAGACCCAGTACTTC; CDR3: CASSKGEGETQYF
size: once; V: TRBV6-1; D: NA; J: TRBJ2-7; DNA: TGTGCCAGCACTGAAGGTTGGGGCTCCTACGAGCAGTACTTC; CDR3: CASTEGWGSYEQYF
size: NA; V: TRBV6-1; D: NA; J: TRBJ2-1; DNA: TGTGCCAGCAGTGAACAGGCAGCGAAGAATGAGCAGTTCTTC; CDR3: CASSEQAAKNEQFF
size: NA; V: TRBV19; D: TRBD1; J: TRBJ1-5; DNA: TGTGCCAGTAGCCTTGGACAGGGGGTTGTAAGCAATCAGCCCCAGCATTTT; CDR3: CASSLGQGVVSNQPQHF
size: once; V: TRBV6-5; D: TRBD2; J: TRBJ2-3; DNA: TGTGCCAGCAGTTCCAGACTAGCGGGGTGGGCAGATACGCAGTATTTT; CDR3: CASSSRLAGWADTQYF
size: NA; V: TRBV19; D: NA; J: TRBJ2-7; DNA: TGTGCCAGTAGTGAGAGCTCCTACGAGCAGTACTTC; CDR3: CASSESSYEQYF
size: once; V: TRBV5-1; D: TRBD2; J: TRBJ2-7; DNA: TGCGCCAGCAGTCCCACTAGCGGCTACGAGCAGTACTTC; CDR3: CASSPTSGYEQYF
size: NA; V: TRBV5-5; D: NA; J: TRBJ2-7; DNA: TGTGCCAGCAGCTTAAAGGGTGCGGGCGAGCAGTACTTC; CDR3: CASSLKGAGEQYF
size: NA; V: TRBV19; D: TRBD1; J: TRBJ2-1; DNA: TGTGCCACCTTGGACAGGGGGGATATCAATGAGCAGTTCTTC; CDR3: CATLDRGDINEQFF
size: few; V: TRBV4-1; D: NA; J: TRBJ2-1; DNA: TGCGCCAGCAGCCAAGACCGGGACTCCGGCCTACCATCCTACAATGAGCAGTTCTTC; CDR3: CASSQDRDSGLPSYNEQFF
size: NA; V: TRBV21-1; D: NA; J: TRBJ2-1; DNA: TGTGCCAGCAGGCCTACTCGCTATGAGCAGTTCTTC; CDR3: CASRPTRYEQFF
size: NA; V: TRBV18; D: TRBD1; J: TRBJ1-1; DNA: TGTGCCAGCTCACCAAACAGGGGTGGGTCGAACACTGAAGCTTTCTTT; CDR3: CASSPNRGGSNTEAFF
size: NA; V: TRBV2; D: NA; J: TRBJ2-7; DNA: TGTGCCAGCGAAGGGGGCTACGAGCAGTACTTC; CDR3: CASEGGYEQYF
size: NA; V: TRBV14; D: TRBD1; J: TRBJ1-3; DNA: TGTGCCAGCAGCCAAACAGGGGGATTGGCTGGAAACACCATATATTTT; CDR3: CASSQTGGLAGNTIYF
size: NA; V: TRBV11-2; D: NA; J: TRBJ1-1; DNA: TGTGCCAGCAGTGTGGACCGGAACACTGAAGCTTTCTTT; CDR3: CASSVDRNTEAFF
size: NA; V: TRBV23-1; D: NA; J: TRBJ2-2; DNA: TGCGCCAGCAGTCAATCTAGGGGCCAAGTCACCGGGGAGCTGTTTTTT; CDR3: CASSQSRGQVTGELFF
size: NA; V: TRBV24-1; D: NA; J: TRBJ2-2; DNA: TGTGCCACCAGTTTAACCGGGGAGCTGTTTTTT; CDR3: CATSLTGELFF
size: once; V: TRBV19; D: TRBD2; J: TRBJ2-1; DNA: TGTGCCAGTAGTTCGAGGACTAGCGGGGGGGGGAATGAGCAGTTCTTC; CDR3: CASSSRTSGGGNEQFF
size: NA; V: TRBV5-1; D: TRBD1; J: TRBJ1-3; DNA: TGCGCCAGCAGCTCTGGTGGGACAGGGGGCGGAAACACCATATATTTT; CDR3: CASSSGGTGGGNTIYF
size: NA; V: TRBV5-1; D: TRBD2; J: TRBJ2-7; DNA: TGCGCCAGCAGCTCCGGGACTAGCGGGAGGTACCACGCATCCTACGAGCAATACTTC; CDR3: CASSSGTSGRYHASYEQYF
size: NA; V: TRBV6-2/TRBV6-3; D: TRBD1; J: TRBJ1-1; DNA: TGTGCCAGCAGTAACAGGGGCCGGATGAACACTGAAGCTTTCTTT; CDR3: CASSNRGRMNTEAFF
size: NA; V: TRBV5-1; D: TRBD2; J: TRBJ2-1; DNA: TGCGCCAGCAGCGTGGGGGGGGTCCCCTACAATGAGCAGTTCTTC; CDR3: CASSVGGVPYNEQFF
size: few; V: TRBV6-5; D: NA; J: TRBJ1-5; DNA: TGTGCCAGCAGTTACGCAGGACAAAGCAATCAGCCCCAGCATTTT; CDR3: CASSYAGQSNQPQHF